The T cell receptor (beta chain) under discussion was sequenced for a study of blood T cells in healthy people across ages. General study findings and limits: Relative to aged donors, long-lived donors carried more naive CD4+ cells and displayed higher diversity. The donors' CMV status was not determined, possibly confounding changes in expanded clonotypes. Among T cells, TCR beta diversity per million cells dropped roughly linearly as age rose.

A J-beta primer mix and a sample-barcoded 5' primer were used in a second PCR of about 7 to 12 cycles. MiXCR, applied by TCRdb to the 5' RACE reads, yields one record per CDR3 protein. The data show 1.4 million to 1.5 million distinct CDR3 sequences, with 42% seen just once and 7% to 9% held by the top ten. V shed 6 bases and J shed 2 bases, with 17 bases lying between them. CDR3 length: 16 residues. Of note for this clonotype: Its antigen is as yet unknown.

Extractions gave at least 5 micrograms of total RNA per sample. The rearrangement links TRBV12-3 or TRBV12-4 to TRBJ2-1; weak D call: TRBD1 (6 bases). This clonotype was sampled from a woman aged 18-30 years in good health. The sample taken for sequencing was blood. The CDR3 sequence is CASSSTGTRTYNEQFF. The CDR3 nucleotides read TGTGCCAGCAGCTCCACCGGGACAAGGACCTACAATGAGCAGTTCTTC.